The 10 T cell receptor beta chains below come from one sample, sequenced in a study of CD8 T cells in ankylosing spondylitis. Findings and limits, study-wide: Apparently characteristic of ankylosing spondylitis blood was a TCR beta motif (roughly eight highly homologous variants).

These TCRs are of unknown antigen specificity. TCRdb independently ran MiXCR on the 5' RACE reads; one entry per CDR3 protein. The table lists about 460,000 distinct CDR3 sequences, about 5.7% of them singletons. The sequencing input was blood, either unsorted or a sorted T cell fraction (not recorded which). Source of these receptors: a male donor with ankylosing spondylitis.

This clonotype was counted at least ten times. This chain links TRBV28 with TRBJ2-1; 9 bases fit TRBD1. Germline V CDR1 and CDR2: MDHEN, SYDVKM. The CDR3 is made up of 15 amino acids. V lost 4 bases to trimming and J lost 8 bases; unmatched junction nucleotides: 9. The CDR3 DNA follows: TGTGCCAGCAGTTCGGGACAGGGAGGTGTGGATGAGCAGTTCTTC. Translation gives CASSSGQGGVDEQFF.

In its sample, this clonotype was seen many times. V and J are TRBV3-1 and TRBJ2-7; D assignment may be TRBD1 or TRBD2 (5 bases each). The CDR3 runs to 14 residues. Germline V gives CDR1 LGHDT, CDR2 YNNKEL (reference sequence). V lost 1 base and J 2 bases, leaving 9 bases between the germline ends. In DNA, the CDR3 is TGTGCCAGCAGCCAAGTGAGGGGAGCCTACGAGCAGTACTTC. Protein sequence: CASSQVRGAYEQYF.

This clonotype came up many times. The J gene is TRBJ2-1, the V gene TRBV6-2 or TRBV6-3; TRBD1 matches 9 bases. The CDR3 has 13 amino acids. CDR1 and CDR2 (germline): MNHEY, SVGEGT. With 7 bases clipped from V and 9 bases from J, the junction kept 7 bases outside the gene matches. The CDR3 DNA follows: TGTGCCAGCACCCGGACAGGGGACGCTGAGCAGTTCTTC. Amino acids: CASTRTGDAEQFF.

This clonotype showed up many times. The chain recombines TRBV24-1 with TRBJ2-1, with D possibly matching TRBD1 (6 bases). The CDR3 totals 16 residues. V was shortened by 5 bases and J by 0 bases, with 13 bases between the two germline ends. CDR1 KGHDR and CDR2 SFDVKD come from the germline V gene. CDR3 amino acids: CATSGERGSSYNEQFF. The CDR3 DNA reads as TGTGCCACCAGTGGTGAAAGGGGGAGCTCCTACAATGAGCAGTTCTTC.

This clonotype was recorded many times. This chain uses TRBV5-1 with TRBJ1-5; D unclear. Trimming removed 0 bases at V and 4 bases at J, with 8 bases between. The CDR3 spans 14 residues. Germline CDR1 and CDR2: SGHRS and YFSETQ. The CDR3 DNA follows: TGCGCCAGCAGCTTGGATACAACTAATCAGCCCCAGCATTTT. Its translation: CASSLDTTNQPQHF.

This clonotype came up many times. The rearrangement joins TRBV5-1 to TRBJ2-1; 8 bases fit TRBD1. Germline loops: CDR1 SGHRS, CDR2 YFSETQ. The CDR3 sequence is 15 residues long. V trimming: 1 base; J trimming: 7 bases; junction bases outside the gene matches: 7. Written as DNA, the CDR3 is TGCGCCAGCAGCTTGTTTGACAGGGGAAATAATGAGCAGTTCTTC. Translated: CASSLFDRGNNEQFF.

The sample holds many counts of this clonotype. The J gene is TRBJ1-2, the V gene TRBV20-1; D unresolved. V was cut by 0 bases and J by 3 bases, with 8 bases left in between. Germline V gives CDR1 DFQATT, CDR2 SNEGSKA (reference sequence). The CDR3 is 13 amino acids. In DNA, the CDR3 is TGCAGTGCTAGAGATCTAAGGCACTATGGCTACACCTTC. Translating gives CSARDLRHYGYTF.

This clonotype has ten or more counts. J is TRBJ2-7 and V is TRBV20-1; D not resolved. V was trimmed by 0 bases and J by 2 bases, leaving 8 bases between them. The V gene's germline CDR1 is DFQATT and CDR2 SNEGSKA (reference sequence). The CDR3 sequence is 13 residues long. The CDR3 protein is CSAREAYPYEQYF. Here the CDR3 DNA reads TGCAGTGCTAGAGAGGCTTACCCCTACGAGCAGTACTTC.

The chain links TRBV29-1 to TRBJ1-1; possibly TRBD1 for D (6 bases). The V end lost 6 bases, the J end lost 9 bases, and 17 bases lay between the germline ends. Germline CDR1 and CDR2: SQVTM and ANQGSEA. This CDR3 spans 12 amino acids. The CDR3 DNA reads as TGCAGCGTCCAGTTGAAAACAGGGAAAGCTTTCTTT. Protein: CSVQLKTGKAFF.

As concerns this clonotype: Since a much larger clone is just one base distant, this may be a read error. The CDR3 region has the DNA TGTGCCAGCAGTTACCGTCCCACTGAAGCTTTCTTT. Residues: CASSYRPTEAFF. The chain couples TRBV12-3 or TRBV12-4 to TRBJ1-1; no firm D call. Trimming removed 4 bases at V and 4 bases at J, with 7 bases between. This CDR3 is built from 12 residues.